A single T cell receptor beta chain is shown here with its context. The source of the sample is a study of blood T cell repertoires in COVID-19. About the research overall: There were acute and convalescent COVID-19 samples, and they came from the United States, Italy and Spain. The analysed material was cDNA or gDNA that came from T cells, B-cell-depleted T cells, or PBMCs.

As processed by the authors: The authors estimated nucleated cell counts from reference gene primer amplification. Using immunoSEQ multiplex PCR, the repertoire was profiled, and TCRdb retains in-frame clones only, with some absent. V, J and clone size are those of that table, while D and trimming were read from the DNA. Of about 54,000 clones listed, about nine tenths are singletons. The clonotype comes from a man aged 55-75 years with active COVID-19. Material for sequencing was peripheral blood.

The CDR3 loop is CASGDRANEQFF. The CDR3 DNA follows: TGTGCCAGCGGGGACAGGGCCAATGAGCAGTTCTTC. This chain joins TRBV6-6 and TRBJ2-1; the match to TRBD1 covers 9 bases. CDR1 is MNHNY and CDR2 is SVGAGI in the germline V gene (reference sequence). Trimming cost V 8 bases and J 6 bases; bases outside gene matches: 2. The CDR3 spans 12 residues.